This is a list of T cell receptor beta chains from one sample in a study of graft-versus-host responses after intestinal transplantation. The repertoire was sequenced with immunoSEQ multiplex PCR; TCRdb's copy has only in-frame clones and lacks some. The sample holds about 85,000 clones, roughly 80% seen once. These receptors are not linked to any known antigen. The specimen was unstimulated CD4+ T cells sorted from spleen or lymph node cells, collected before intestinal transplant. The origin of the receptors is a human donor who received an intestinal transplant. Each CDR3 is given with its conserved first and last residue. D genes are given only for firm matches. The size of a clone is reported for some rows only, either as once, few or many, or as a class for expanded clones.

d_call | j_call | clone_size | v_call | cdr3_aa | cdr3_nt
TRBD1 | TRBJ2-5 | . | TRBV7-9 | CASSAETGTPGETQYF | TGTGCCAGCAGCGCCGAGACAGGGACCCCCGGAGAGACCCAGTACTTC
. | TRBJ2-3 | once | TRBV6-5 | CASRPTRGTDTQYF | TGTGCCAGCAGACCTACCCGAGGGACAGATACGCAGTATTTT
. | TRBJ1-5 | . | TRBV19 | CASSKGVASNQPQHF | TGTGCCAGTAGTAAGGGGGTGGCGAGCAATCAGCCCCAGCATTTT
. | TRBJ2-3 | . | TRBV28 | CASRTGAEGTDTQYF | TGTGCCAGCAGGACAGGAGCCGAGGGCACAGATACGCAGTATTTT
. | TRBJ2-7 | . | TRBV27 | CASSTRLGEVDYEQYF | TGTGCCAGCAGCACACGTCTGGGAGAGGTAGACTACGAGCAGTACTTC
. | TRBJ1-5 | . | TRBV12-2 | CASRLVVTGSNQPQHF | TGTGCAAGTCGCTTAGTGGTAACCGGGAGCAATCAGCCCCAGCATTTT
TRBD2 | TRBJ2-1 | . | TRBV30 | CAWSVFRRGDGTSGYYSYNEQFF | TGTGCCTGGAGTGTATTTAGAAGGGGCGACGGGACTAGCGGGTACTACTCCTACAATGAGCAGTTCTTC
. | TRBJ2-7 | few | TRBV6-1 | CASREGLTLIEQYF | TGTGCCAGCAGGGAGGGACTGACCCTGATCGAGCAGTACTTC
TRBD1 | TRBJ2-2 | once | TRBV5-6 | CASSRTGVFSGELFF | TGTGCCAGCAGCCGGACAGGGGTATTCAGCGGGGAGCTGTTTTTT
. | TRBJ1-4 | . | TRBV4-1 | CASSQGPVGEKLFF | TGCGCCAGCAGCCAAGGGCCCGTTGGTGAAAAACTGTTTTTT
. | TRBJ2-7 | few | TRBV6-5 | CASSQTGSKQYF | TGTGCCAGCAGCCAGACCGGGAGCAAGCAGTACTTC
. | TRBJ1-2 | . | TRBV28 | CASSFGQGIYGYTF | TGTGCCAGCAGTTTTGGGCAGGGAATCTATGGCTACACCTTC
TRBD2 | TRBJ2-5 | . | TRBV5-1 | CASSRGTSGVETQYF | TGCGCCAGCAGCCGGGGGACTAGCGGGGTGGAGACCCAGTACTTC
TRBD1 | TRBJ1-5 | . | TRBV5-1 | CASSLLPQGAGNQPQHF | TGCGCCAGCAGCTTGCTTCCCCAGGGGGCCGGCAATCAGCCCCAGCATTTT